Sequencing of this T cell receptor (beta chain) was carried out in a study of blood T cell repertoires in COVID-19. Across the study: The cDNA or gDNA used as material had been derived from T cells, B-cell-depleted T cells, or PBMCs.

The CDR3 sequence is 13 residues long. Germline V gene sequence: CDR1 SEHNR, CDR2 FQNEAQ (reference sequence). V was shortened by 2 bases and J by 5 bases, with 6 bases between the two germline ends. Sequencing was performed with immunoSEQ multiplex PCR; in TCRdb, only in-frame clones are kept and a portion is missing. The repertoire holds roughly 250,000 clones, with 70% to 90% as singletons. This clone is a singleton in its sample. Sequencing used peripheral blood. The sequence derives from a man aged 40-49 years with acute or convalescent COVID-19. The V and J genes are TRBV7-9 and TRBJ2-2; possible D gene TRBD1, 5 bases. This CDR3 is CASSLQGTGELFF. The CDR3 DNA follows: TGTGCCAGCAGCTTACAGGGTACCGGGGAGCTGTTTTTT. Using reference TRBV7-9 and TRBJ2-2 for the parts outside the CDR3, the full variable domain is DTGVSQNPRHKITKRGQNVTFRCDPISEHNRLYWYRQTLGQGPEFLTYFQNEAQLEKSRLLSDRFSAERPKGSFSTLEIQRTEQGDSAMYLCASSLQGTGELFFGEGSRLTVL.